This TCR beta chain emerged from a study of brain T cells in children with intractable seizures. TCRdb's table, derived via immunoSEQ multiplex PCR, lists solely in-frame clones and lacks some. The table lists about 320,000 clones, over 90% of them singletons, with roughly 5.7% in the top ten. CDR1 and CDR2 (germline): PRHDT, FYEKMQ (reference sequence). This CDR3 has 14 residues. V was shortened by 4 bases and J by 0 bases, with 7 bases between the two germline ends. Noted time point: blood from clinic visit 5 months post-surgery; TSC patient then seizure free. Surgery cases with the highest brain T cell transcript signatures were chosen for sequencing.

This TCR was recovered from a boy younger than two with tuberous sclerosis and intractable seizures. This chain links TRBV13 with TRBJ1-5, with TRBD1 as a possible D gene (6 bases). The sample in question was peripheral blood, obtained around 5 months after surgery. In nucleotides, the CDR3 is TGTGCCAGCAGCTACAGGGATAGCAATCAGCCCCAGCATTTT. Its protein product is CASSYRDSNQPQHF.